These T cell receptor beta chains were read from a single sample in a study of blood T cells in healthy people across ages. TCRdb independently ran MiXCR on the 5' RACE reads; one entry per CDR3 protein. The sample has roughly 1.9 million distinct CDR3 sequences; 39% are singletons. Sequencing input: blood. The receptors here all came from a human donor in good health. Both conserved end residues are part of each CDR3. D genes are given only for firm matches. Rows give clone size only sometimes, using once, few, many, or a class for an expanded clone.

d_gene,v_gene,j_gene,abundance,CDR3nt,CDR3aa
.,TRBV7-2,TRBJ1-5,.,TGTGCCAGCAGCTTAGCGAGTGCGGGCGCCAATCGGCCCCAGCATTTT,CASSLASAGANRPQHF
.,TRBV12-3/TRBV12-4,TRBJ1-2,few,TGTGCCAGCTCAGTACGGGGGCCGGGCTATGGCTACACCTTC,CASSVRGPGYGYTF
.,TRBV2,TRBJ2-7,.,TGTGCCAGCCGCTATACCTTAGCGAGGGGGGGCTCCTACGAGCAGTACTTC,CASRYTLARGGSYEQYF
TRBD1,TRBV20-1,TRBJ2-4,many,TGCAGTGCTTCAGACAGGGTCACAAACATTCAGTACTTC,CSASDRVTNIQYF
.,TRBV29-1,TRBJ2-4,few,TGCAGCGTTGAAAAAGCCAAAAACATTCAGTACTTC,CSVEKAKNIQYF
.,TRBV5-4,TRBJ2-7,few,TGTGCCAGCAGCTCACCCATCGGGACGGACTCCTACGAGCAGTACTTC,CASSSPIGTDSYEQYF
.,TRBV12-3/TRBV12-4,TRBJ1-4,once,TGTGCCAGCAGACTGACGACGGCGAATGAAAAACTGTTTTTT,CASRLTTANEKLFF
TRBD1,TRBV4-1,TRBJ2-7,.,TGCGCCAGCAGCCAACGATTAATCCGGGACAGACCCTACGAGCAGTACTTC,CASSQRLIRDRPYEQYF
.,TRBV6-5,TRBJ1-2,.,TGTGCCAGCAGGCAAGCGGCACTAACATATGGCTACACCTTC,CASRQAALTYGYTF
TRBD1,TRBV14,TRBJ2-7,few,TGTGCCAGCAGCCAGCCGGGGACAGGCCGCACTCGCTCCTACGAGCAGTACTTC,CASSQPGTGRTRSYEQYF
TRBD1,TRBV5-1,TRBJ1-4,.,TGCGCCGGCACGACCGGGACAGTTAATGAAAAACTGTTTTTT,CAGTTGTVNEKLFF
.,TRBV4-3,TRBJ2-7,.,TGCGCCAGCAGCCAAGGGATTACGGGATCTCTCTACGAGCAGTACTTC,CASSQGITGSLYEQYF
.,TRBV7-9,TRBJ2-1,.,TGTGCCAGCAGCTTAGGGGTTACGTCTAACAATGAGCAGTTCTTC,CASSLGVTSNNEQFF
TRBD1,TRBV6-5,TRBJ2-1,.,TGTGCCAGCGGTACAGGGGGATCCTACAATGAGCAGTTCTTC,CASGTGGSYNEQFF
TRBD2,TRBV20-1,TRBJ2-1,.,TGCAGTGCTAGAGCCACTAGCGGGCCCTACAATGAGCAGTTCTTC,CSARATSGPYNEQFF
TRBD1,TRBV7-9,TRBJ2-7,.,TGTGCCAGCAGCTCGGGACAGGTTCAAGCCTACGAGCAGTACTTC,CASSSGQVQAYEQYF
.,TRBV5-1,TRBJ2-3,many,TGTGCCAGCAGCTTAGAGGCGGGCACAGATACGCAGTATTTT,CASSLEAGTDTQYF
.,TRBV15,TRBJ2-7,.,TGTGCCACCAGCAGAGTGGAGGGGGTCAACGAGCAGTACTTC,CATSRVEGVNEQYF
.,TRBV7-2,TRBJ1-6,.,TGTGCCAGCAGCATTACGACAGGTGTAGATTCACCCCTCCACTTT,CASSITTGVDSPLHF
.,TRBV4-2,TRBJ2-1,.,TGTGCCAGCAGCCGATTACATGGGGACAATGAGCAGTTCTTC,CASSRLHGDNEQFF
.,TRBV7-6,TRBJ1-4,.,TGTGCCAGCAGCTTAGCCGGGCTCCTTAATGAAAAACTGTTTTTT,CASSLAGLLNEKLFF
TRBD2,TRBV10-3,TRBJ2-1,.,TGTGCCATCAGTGAAGTTGGGTCTAGCGGGGGGAATGAGCAGTTCTTC,CAISEVGSSGGNEQFF
.,TRBV6-5,TRBJ2-4,.,TGTGCCAGCAGTTCCCTTCGGGTCCAAGATAACATTCAGTACTTC,CASSSLRVQDNIQYF
.,TRBV6-1,TRBJ2-2,few,TGTGCCAGCAATATCAGGGGGAACACCGGGGAGCTGTTTTTT,CASNIRGNTGELFF
.,TRBV20-1,TRBJ1-6,.,TGCAGTGCTAGGGAACATGGGAATTCACCCCTCCACTTT,CSAREHGNSPLHF
.,TRBV12-3/TRBV12-4,TRBJ1-5,.,TGTGCCAGCAGTTTGAGAGACCCAAATCAGCCCCAGCATTTT,CASSLRDPNQPQHF
.,TRBV29-1,TRBJ2-3,few,TGCAGCGTTGAACCTCAGACCACAGATACGCAGTATTTT,CSVEPQTTDTQYF
.,TRBV4-3,TRBJ2-1,.,TGCGCCAGCAGCCGGGACATGGTAGGGGAGCAGTTCTTC,CASSRDMVGEQFF
.,TRBV6-2/TRBV6-3,TRBJ2-1,.,TGTGCCAGAAGTTACTCGACTTCTAGCCATGAGCAGTTCTTC,CARSYSTSSHEQFF
.,TRBV7-2,TRBJ1-1,.,TGTGCCAGCACCGATTATAAAGGGTTCACTGAAGCTTTCTTT,CASTDYKGFTEAFF
TRBD2,TRBV30,TRBJ2-4,once,TGTGCCTGGAGACTAGCGGGAAATGAGCAGTACTTC,CAWRLAGNEQYF
.,TRBV6-5,TRBJ2-1,.,TGTGCCAGCAGTTACTCTTTTGGCGGCGACACCTACAATGAGCAGTTCTTC,CASSYSFGGDTYNEQFF
TRBD1,TRBV20-1,TRBJ1-5,.,TGCAGTGCTACCGGGACAGAACTTAATCAGCCCCAGCATTTT,CSATGTELNQPQHF
.,TRBV4-3,TRBJ2-1,.,TGCGCCGGCAGCCAAGACCTAGGAGACCTGTCCTACAATGAGCAGTTCTTC,CAGSQDLGDLSYNEQFF
TRBD2,TRBV7-2,TRBJ2-3,.,TGTGCCAGCAGCTTATCTCGGCTAGCGGGGGGGCGTGGAGATACGCAGTATTTT,CASSLSRLAGGRGDTQYF
.,TRBV7-2,TRBJ2-7,few,TGTGCCAGCAGCCCAGACCAGCTTAATTCCTACGAGCAGTACTTC,CASSPDQLNSYEQYF
.,TRBV7-9,TRBJ1-2,.,TGTGCCAGCAGCTTATCAGAAATTAACTATGGCTACACCTTC,CASSLSEINYGYTF
TRBD1,TRBV12-3/TRBV12-4,TRBJ2-7,.,TGTGCCAGCAGTCCCGGGACAGGGGGCTTGGAAGAGCAGTACTTC,CASSPGTGGLEEQYF
.,TRBV12-3/TRBV12-4,TRBJ1-6,.,TGTGCCAGCAGTGTACTTTCAGCACCCCTCCACTTT,CASSVLSAPLHF
.,TRBV20-1,TRBJ2-5,many,TGCAGTGCTAGAGACAGATTGGGAGAGACCCAGTACTTC,CSARDRLGETQYF
.,TRBV6-5,TRBJ1-1,.,TGTGCCAGCAGTTTGACCGCCTGGGGCACTGAAGCTTTCTTT,CASSLTAWGTEAFF
TRBD2,TRBV13,TRBJ2-7,.,TGTGCCAGCAGCCAATTCGGACTAGCGGGGGGATACGAGCAGTACTTC,CASSQFGLAGGYEQYF
.,TRBV29-1,TRBJ1-2,.,TGCAGCGTGTTTCACCTCTATGGCTACACCTTC,CSVFHLYGYTF
.,TRBV7-6,TRBJ2-5,few,TGTGCCAGCAGCTTCGGACCTAACCTAGAGACCCAGTACTTC,CASSFGPNLETQYF
TRBD2,TRBV19,TRBJ2-1,.,TGTGCCAGTAGTCAACCGACCACTAGCGGGCCCTCCTACAATGAGCAGTTCTTC,CASSQPTTSGPSYNEQFF
.,TRBV6-6,TRBJ1-5,few,TGTGCCAGCAGCCTCGAGAGGGGCCTCCAGCCCCAGCATTTT,CASSLERGLQPQHF
.,TRBV5-1,TRBJ1-6,.,TGCGCCAGCAGCTCCGAGACAGTTAACTATAATTCACCCCTCCACTTT,CASSSETVNYNSPLHF
TRBD1,TRBV14,TRBJ1-3,.,TGTGCCAGCAGCCAGTACCCGGGACAGGGATTTGGAAACACCATATATTTT,CASSQYPGQGFGNTIYF
.,TRBV10-3,TRBJ2-7,.,TGTGCCATCAGTGGAGGCCAGGGGACGGCAGCCTACGAGCAGTACTTC,CAISGGQGTAAYEQYF
TRBD2,TRBV29-1,TRBJ2-1,few,TGCAGCGTTGGAATCGGGGGGGCCAGGAATGAGCAGTTCTTC,CSVGIGGARNEQFF
TRBD1,TRBV9,TRBJ1-2,.,TGTGCCAGCCGGGACAGGGTCGATGGCTACACCTTC,CASRDRVDGYTF
.,TRBV9,TRBJ1-2,.,TGTGCCAGCAGCTCCCGAGGGGGGGAAACTGGCTACACCTTC,CASSSRGGETGYTF
.,TRBV6-2/TRBV6-3,TRBJ1-2,few,TGTGCCAGCAGTTACTCCGGGACCTGGTTTTTCGGCTACACCTTC,CASSYSGTWFFGYTF
.,TRBV4-3,TRBJ1-2,.,TGCGCCAGCAGCCAAGAAGGTCAGGGGAGCATCTTTGGCTACACCTTC,CASSQEGQGSIFGYTF
.,TRBV18,TRBJ1-1,few,TGTGCCAGCTCACCCTCAGGTTTCACTGAAGCTTTCTTT,CASSPSGFTEAFF
TRBD2,TRBV7-3,TRBJ2-1,.,TGTGCCAGCAGCTCTAACGGGGGGGCTAACTACGATGAGCAGTTCTTC,CASSSNGGANYDEQFF
.,TRBV14,TRBJ2-3,few,TGTGCCAGCAGCCTCAGACTAACCGGGGGCACAGATACGCAGTATTTT,CASSLRLTGGTDTQYF
.,TRBV27,TRBJ1-2,.,TGTGCCAGCAGTTTTGCCAGGGCGTATGGCTACACCTTC,CASSFARAYGYTF
.,TRBV29-1,TRBJ2-1,.,TGCAGCGTTGGAGGAGAGAGGAGAGGGCAGTTCTTC,CSVGGERRGQFF
TRBD1,TRBV7-2,TRBJ1-4,.,TGTGCCAGCAGCCCGTCGACAGGGGTATATGGTGAAAAACTGTTTTTT,CASSPSTGVYGEKLFF